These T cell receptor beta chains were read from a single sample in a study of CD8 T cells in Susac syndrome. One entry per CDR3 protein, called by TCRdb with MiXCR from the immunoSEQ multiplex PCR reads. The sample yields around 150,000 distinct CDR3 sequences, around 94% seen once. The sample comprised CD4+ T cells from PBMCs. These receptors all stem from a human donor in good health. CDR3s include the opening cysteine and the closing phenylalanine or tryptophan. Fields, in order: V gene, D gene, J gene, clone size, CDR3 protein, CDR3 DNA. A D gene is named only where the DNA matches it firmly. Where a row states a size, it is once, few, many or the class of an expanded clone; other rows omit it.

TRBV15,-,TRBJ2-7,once,CATSPSGVYEQYF,TGTGCCACCAGCCCGTCGGGGGTCTACGAGCAGTACTTC
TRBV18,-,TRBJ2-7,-,CASSPPVQAANPYEQYF,TGTGCCAGCTCACCCCCGGTTCAGGCAGCCAATCCCTACGAGCAGTACTTC
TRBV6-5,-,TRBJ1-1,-,CASSLQPDRLNTEAFF,TGTGCCAGCAGTCTACAACCAGACAGACTGAACACTGAAGCTTTCTTT
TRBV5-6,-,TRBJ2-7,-,CASSRDYEQYF,TGTGCCAGCAGCCGGGACTACGAGCAGTACTTC
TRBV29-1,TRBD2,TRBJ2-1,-,CSVAGLATHEQFF,TGCAGCGTTGCGGGACTAGCCACCCATGAGCAGTTCTTC
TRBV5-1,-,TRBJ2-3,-,CASSPSAASTDTQYF,TGCGCCAGCAGCCCTTCGGCGGCTAGCACAGATACGCAGTATTTT
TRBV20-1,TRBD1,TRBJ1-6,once,CSVTRDRGSPLHF,TGCAGTGTCACCCGGGACAGGGGTTCACCCCTCCACTTT
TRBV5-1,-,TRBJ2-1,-,CASSLIEGSEQFF,TGCGCCAGCAGCTTGATAGAAGGGTCTGAGCAGTTCTTC
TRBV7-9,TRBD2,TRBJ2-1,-,CASSPLGTSGDDEQFF,TGTGCCAGCAGCCCCCTGGGGACTAGCGGGGACGATGAGCAGTTCTTC
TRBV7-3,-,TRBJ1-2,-,CAPFGYTF,TGTGCTCCATTCGGCTACACCTTC
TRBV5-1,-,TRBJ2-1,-,CASSLDWNNEQFF,TGCGCCAGCAGCTTGGACTGGAACAATGAGCAGTTCTTC
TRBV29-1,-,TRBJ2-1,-,CSATGTASYNEQFF,TGCAGCGCAACCGGGACCGCCTCCTACAATGAGCAGTTCTTC
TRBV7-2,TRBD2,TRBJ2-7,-,CASSLVGTRLDEQYF,TGTGCCAGCAGCTTAGTGGGGACTAGGCTTGATGAGCAGTACTTC
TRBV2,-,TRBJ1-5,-,CASSEGRRSNQPQHF,TGTGCCAGCAGTGAAGGTCGGCGGTCCAATCAGCCCCAGCATTTT
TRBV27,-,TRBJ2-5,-,CASSQQGNQETQYF,TGTGCCAGCAGTCAACAGGGTAACCAAGAGACCCAGTACTTC
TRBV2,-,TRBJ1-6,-,CASSESTGYNSPLHF,TGTGCCAGCAGTGAGTCAACTGGATATAATTCACCCCTCCACTTT
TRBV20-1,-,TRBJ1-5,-,CSASQTRQPQHF,TGCAGTGCTAGCCAGACCCGTCAGCCCCAGCATTTT
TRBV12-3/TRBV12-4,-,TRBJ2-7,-,CASSLAGNYEQYF,TGTGCCAGCAGTTTAGCGGGCAACTACGAGCAGTACTTC
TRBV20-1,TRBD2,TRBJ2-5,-,CSATGTSGGTQETQYF,TGCAGTGCAACCGGGACTAGCGGGGGGACCCAAGAGACCCAGTACTTC
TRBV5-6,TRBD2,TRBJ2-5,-,CASSAPGLWETQYF,TGTGCCAGCAGCGCTCCGGGACTATGGGAGACCCAGTACTTC
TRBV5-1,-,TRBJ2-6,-,CASSLVTSGANVLTF,TGCGCCAGCAGCCTTGTCACCTCTGGGGCCAACGTCCTGACTTTC
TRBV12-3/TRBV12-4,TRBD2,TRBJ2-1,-,CASSLTGGGDEQFF,TGTGCCAGCAGTTTAACCGGGGGGGGAGATGAGCAGTTCTTC
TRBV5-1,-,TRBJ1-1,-,CASSTDTNTEAFF,TGCGCCAGCAGCACAGACACGAACACTGAAGCTTTCTTT
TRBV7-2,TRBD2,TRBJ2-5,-,CASSLHGGEGETQYF,TGTGCCAGCAGCTTACATGGCGGGGAGGGAGAGACCCAGTACTTC
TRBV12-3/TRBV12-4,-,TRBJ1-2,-,CASSLVAGRGNGYTF,TGTGCCAGCAGTTTAGTGGCAGGGAGGGGAAATGGCTACACCTTC
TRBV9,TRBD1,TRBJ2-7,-,CASSSGQGGSYEQYF,TGTGCCAGCAGCTCCGGACAGGGGGGATCCTACGAGCAGTACTTC
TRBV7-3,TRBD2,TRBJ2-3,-,CASSLAGGPPTDTQYF,TGTGCCAGCAGTTTGGCGGGGGGGCCCCCCACAGATACGCAGTATTTT
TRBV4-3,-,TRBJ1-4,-,CASSQDLDGLWLFF,TGCGCCAGCAGCCAAGACCTGGATGGACTTTGGCTGTTTTTT
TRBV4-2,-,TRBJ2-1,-,CASSQDTARPPNEQFF,TGTGCCAGCAGCCAAGATACGGCCCGGCCGCCGAATGAGCAGTTCTTC
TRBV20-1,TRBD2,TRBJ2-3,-,CSARFPRGGRDTQYF,TGCAGTGCTAGATTCCCGCGGGGGGGCCGGGATACGCAGTATTTT
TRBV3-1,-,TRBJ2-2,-,CASSRPEFTGELFF,TGTGCCAGCAGCCGTCCGGAGTTTACCGGGGAGCTGTTTTTT
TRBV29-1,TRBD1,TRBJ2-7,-,CSVRGTGSSYEQYF,TGCAGCGTCCGTGGGACAGGATCTTCCTACGAGCAGTACTTC
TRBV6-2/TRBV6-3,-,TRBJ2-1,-,CASSRDGSYNEQFF,TGTGCCAGCAGTCGGGATGGATCCTACAATGAGCAGTTCTTC
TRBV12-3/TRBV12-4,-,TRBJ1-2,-,CASSLVRAYGYTF,TGTGCCAGCAGTTTGGTCCGAGCTTATGGCTACACCTTC
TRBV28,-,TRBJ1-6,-,CATDTRSSYNSPLHF,TGTGCCACCGACACACGAAGCTCCTATAATTCACCCCTCCACTTT
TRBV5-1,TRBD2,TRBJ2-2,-,CASSPGLATGELFF,TGCGCCAGCAGCCCGGGACTAGCGACCGGGGAGCTGTTTTTT
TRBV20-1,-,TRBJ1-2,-,CSAASTGMRGYTF,TGCAGTGCTGCATCCACAGGGATGAGGGGCTACACCTTC
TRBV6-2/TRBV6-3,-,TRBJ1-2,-,CASRYRDYGYTF,TGTGCCAGCAGGTACAGGGATTATGGCTACACCTTC
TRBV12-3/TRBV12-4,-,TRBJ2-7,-,CASRRTRQDEQYF,TGTGCCAGCAGGCGGACCAGACAAGACGAGCAGTACTTC
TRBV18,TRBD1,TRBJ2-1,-,CASSPAGTGINEQFF,TGTGCCAGCTCACCAGCCGGGACAGGGATCAATGAGCAGTTCTTC
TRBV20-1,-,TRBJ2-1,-,CSARRGRSSYNEQFF,TGCAGTGCTAGACGTGGCAGGAGCTCCTACAATGAGCAGTTCTTC
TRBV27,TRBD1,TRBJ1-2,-,CASSQQGGGNYTF,TGTGCCAGCAGTCAGCAGGGAGGGGGCAACTACACCTTC
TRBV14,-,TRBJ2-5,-,CASSQGAAETQYF,TGTGCCAGCAGCCAAGGTGCGGCAGAGACCCAGTACTTC
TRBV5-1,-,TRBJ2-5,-,CASSEMAGRETQYF,TGCGCCAGCAGCGAAATGGCCGGCCGGGAGACCCAGTACTTC
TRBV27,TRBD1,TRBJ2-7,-,CASRTIRDRGDEQYF,TGTGCCAGCAGAACTATCCGGGACAGGGGGGACGAGCAGTACTTC
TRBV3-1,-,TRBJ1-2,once,CASSQGPVYGYTF,TGTGCCAGCAGCCAAGGTCCAGTCTATGGCTACACCTTC
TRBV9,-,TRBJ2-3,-,CASSVGGLGSDTQYF,TGTGCCAGCAGCGTAGGAGGATTGGGATCAGATACGCAGTATTTT
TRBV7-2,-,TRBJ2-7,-,CASSLMAGSYEQYF,TGTGCCAGCAGCTTGATGGCAGGGTCCTACGAGCAGTACTTC
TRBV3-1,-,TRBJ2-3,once,CASRLRDTQYF,TGTGCCAGCAGGCTCAGAGATACGCAGTATTTT
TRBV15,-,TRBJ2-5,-,CATRTMNQETQYF,TGTGCCACCAGGACAATGAACCAAGAGACCCAGTACTTC